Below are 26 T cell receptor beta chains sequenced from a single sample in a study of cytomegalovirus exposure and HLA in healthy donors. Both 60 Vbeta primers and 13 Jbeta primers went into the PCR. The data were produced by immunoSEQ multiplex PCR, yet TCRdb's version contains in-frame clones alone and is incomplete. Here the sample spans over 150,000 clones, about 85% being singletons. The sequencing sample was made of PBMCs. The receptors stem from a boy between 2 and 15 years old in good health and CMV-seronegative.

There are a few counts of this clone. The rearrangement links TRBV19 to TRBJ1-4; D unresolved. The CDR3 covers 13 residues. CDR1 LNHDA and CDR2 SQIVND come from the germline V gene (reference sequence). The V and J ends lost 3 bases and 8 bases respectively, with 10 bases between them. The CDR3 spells CASSMGETEKLFF. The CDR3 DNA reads TGTGCCAGTAGTATGGGAGAGACGGAAAAACTGTTTTTT.

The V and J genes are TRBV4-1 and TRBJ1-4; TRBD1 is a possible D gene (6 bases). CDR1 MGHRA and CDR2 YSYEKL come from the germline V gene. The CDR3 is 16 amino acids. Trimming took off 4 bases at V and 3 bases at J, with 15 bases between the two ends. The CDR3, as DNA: TGCGCCAGCAGCCGGCCCGGGGGGGGGCCTAATGAAAAACTGTTTTTT. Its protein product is CASSRPGGGPNEKLFF.

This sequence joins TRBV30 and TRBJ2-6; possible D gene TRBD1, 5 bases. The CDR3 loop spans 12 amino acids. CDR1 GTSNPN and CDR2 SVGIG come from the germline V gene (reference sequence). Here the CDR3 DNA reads TGTGCTTCGCAGGGCGGGGCCAACGTCCTGACTTTC. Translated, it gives CASQGGANVLTF.

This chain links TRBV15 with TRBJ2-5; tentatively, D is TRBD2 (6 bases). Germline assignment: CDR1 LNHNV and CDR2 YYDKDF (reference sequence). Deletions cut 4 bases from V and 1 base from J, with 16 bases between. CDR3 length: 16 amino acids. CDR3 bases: TGTGCCACCAGCATCCTCTGGACTAAAGGCCAAGAGACCCAGTACTTC. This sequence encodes CATSILWTKGQETQYF.

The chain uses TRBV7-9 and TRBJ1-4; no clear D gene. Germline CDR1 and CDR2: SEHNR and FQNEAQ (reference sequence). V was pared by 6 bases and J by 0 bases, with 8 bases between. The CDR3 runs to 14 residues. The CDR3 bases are TGTGCCAGCAGAGACTCTGCAACTAATGAAAAACTGTTTTTT. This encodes CASRDSATNEKLFF.

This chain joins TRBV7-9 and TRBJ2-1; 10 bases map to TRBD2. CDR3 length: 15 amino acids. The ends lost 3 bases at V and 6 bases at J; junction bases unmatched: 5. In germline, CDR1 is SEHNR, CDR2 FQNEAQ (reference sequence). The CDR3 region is CASSFLAGVGNEQFF. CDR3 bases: TGTGCCAGCAGCTTTCTAGCGGGGGTGGGCAATGAGCAGTTCTTC.

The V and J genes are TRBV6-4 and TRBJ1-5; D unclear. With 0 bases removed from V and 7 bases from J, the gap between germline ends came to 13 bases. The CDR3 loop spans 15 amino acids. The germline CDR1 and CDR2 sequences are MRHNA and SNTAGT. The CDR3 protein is CASSDSASGEQPQHF. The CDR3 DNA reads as TGTGCCAGCAGTGACTCGGCGTCCGGGGAACAGCCCCAGCATTTT.

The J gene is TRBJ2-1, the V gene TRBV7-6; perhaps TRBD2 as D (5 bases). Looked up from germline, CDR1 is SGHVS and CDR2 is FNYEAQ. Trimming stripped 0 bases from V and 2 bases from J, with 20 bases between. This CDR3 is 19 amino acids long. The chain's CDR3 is CASSLALASKQGTYNEQFF. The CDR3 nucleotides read TGTGCCAGCAGCTTAGCCCTAGCATCAAAACAAGGAACCTACAATGAGCAGTTCTTC.

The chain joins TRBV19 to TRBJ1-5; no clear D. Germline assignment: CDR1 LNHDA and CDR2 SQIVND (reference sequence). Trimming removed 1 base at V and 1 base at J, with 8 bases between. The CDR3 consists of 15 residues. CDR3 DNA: TGTGCCAGTAGTATAGCGGCAGGCAGCAATCAGCCCCAGCATTTT. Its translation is CASSIAAGSNQPQHF.

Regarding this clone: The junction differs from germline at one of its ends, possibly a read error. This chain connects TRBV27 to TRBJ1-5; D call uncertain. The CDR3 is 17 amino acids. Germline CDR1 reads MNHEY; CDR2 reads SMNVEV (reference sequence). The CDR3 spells CAGSLMGGVFGNQPQHF. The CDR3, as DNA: TGTGCCGGCAGTTTAATGGGAGGTGTCTTTGGGAATCAGCCCCAGCATTTT.

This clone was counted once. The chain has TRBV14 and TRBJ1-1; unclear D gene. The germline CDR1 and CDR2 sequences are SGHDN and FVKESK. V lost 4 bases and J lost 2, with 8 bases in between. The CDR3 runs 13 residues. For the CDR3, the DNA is TGTGCCAGCAGCCCCGAGCGAAACACTGAAGCTTTCTTT. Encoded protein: CASSPERNTEAFF.

CDR3: CASTLGGQTTDEQYV. CDR3 in DNA: TGTGCCAGCACCCTAGGAGGCCAGACGACGGACGAGCAGTACGTC. The rearrangement joins TRBV7-8 to TRBJ2-7, with D possibly being TRBD2 (5 bases). Germline V gene sequence: CDR1 SGHVS, CDR2 FQNEAQ. V lost 7 bases, J lost 5 bases, and 21 bases lay in between. There are 15 residues in the CDR3.

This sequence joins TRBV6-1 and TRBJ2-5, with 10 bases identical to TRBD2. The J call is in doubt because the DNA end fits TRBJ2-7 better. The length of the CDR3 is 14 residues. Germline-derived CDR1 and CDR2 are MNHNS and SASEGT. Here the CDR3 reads CASTGTSVPYEQYF. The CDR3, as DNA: TGTGCCAGCACCGGGACTAGCGTCCCCTACGAGCAGTACTTC.

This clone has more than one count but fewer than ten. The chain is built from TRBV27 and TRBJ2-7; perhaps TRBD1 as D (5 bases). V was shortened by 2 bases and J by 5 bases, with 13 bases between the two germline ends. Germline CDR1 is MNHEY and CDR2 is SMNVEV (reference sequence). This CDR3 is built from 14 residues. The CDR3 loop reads CASSLGQGYHEQYV. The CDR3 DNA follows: TGTGCCAGCAGTTTAGGGCAGGGCTACCACGAGCAGTACGTC.

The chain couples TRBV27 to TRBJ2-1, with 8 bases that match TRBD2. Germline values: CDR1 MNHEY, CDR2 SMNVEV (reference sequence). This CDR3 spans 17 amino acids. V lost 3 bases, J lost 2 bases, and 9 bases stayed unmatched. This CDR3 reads CASSFSLAGSTYNEQFF. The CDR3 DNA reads TGTGCCAGCAGTTTCTCGTTAGCGGGGTCAACCTACAATGAGCAGTTCTTC.

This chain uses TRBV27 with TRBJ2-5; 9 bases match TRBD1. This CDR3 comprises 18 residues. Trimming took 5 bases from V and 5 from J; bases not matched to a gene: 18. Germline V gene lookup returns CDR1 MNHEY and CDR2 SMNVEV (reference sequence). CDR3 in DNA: TGTGCCAGCAGTCCGCAGTGGGGACAGGGTCCTGTAGTCGAGACCCAGTACTTC. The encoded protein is CASSPQWGQGPVVETQYF.

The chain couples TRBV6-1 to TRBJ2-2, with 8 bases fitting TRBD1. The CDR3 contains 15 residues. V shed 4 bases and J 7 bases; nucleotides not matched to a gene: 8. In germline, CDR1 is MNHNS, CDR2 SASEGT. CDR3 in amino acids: CASSARQGSYGELFF. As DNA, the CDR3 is TGTGCCAGCAGTGCGCGACAGGGGAGTTACGGGGAGCTGTTTTTT.

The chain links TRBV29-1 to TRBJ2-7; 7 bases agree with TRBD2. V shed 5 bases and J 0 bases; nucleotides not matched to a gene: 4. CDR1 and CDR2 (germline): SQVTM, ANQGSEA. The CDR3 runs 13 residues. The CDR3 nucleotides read TGCAGCGTTCTAAAGCGGGACTCCTACGAGCAGTACTTC. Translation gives CSVLKRDSYEQYF.

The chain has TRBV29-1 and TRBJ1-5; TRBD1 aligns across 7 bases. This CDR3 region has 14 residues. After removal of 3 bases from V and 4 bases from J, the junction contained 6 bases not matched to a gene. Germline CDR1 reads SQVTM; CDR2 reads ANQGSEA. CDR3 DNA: TGCAGCGTTGACACGGGACAGACAAATCAGCCCCAGCATTTT. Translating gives CSVDTGQTNQPQHF. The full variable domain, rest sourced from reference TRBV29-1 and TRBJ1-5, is SAVISQKPSRDICQRGTSLTIQCQVDSQVTMMFWYRQQPGQSLTLIATANQGSEATYESGFVIDKFPISRPNLTFSTLTVSNMSPEDSSIYLCSVDTGQTNQPQHFGDGTRLSIL.

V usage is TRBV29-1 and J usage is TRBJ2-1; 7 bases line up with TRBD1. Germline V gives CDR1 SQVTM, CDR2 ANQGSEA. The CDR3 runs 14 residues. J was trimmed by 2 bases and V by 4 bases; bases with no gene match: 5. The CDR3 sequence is CSVGRQGTYNEQFF. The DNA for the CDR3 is TGCAGCGTTGGCCGACAGGGAACCTACAATGAGCAGTTCTTC.

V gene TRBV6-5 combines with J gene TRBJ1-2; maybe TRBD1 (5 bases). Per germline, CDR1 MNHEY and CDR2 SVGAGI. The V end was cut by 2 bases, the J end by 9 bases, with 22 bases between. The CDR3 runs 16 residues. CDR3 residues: CASSYLGSSGAASYTF. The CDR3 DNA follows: TGTGCCAGCAGTTACCTCGGGAGCAGTGGGGCTGCAAGCTACACCTTC.

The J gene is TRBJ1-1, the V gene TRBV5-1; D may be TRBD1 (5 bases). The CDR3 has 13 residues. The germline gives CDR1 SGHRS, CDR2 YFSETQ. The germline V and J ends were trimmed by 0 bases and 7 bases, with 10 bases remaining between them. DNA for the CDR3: TGCGCCAGCAGCTTGGTAGGGGCCAATGAAGCTTTCTTT. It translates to CASSLVGANEAFF.

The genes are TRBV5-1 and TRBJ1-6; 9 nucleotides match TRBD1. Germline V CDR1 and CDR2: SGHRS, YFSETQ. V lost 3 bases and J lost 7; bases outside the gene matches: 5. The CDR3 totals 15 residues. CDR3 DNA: TGCGCCAGCAGCTCGGGACAGGGCATGAATTCACCCCTCCACTTT. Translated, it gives CASSSGQGMNSPLHF.

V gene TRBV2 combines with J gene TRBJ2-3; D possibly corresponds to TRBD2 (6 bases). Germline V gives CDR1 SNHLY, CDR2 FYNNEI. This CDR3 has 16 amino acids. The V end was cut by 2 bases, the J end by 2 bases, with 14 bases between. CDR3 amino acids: CASSETPGDFTDTQYF. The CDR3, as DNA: TGTGCCAGCAGTGAAACACCGGGGGACTTCACAGATACGCAGTATTTT.

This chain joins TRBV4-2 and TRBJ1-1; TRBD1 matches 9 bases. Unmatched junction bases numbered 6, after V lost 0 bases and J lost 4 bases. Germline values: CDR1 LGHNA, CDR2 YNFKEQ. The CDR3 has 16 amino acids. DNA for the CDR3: TGTGCCAGCAGCCAAGATCCACAGGGGGCGGCCACTGAAGCTTTCTTT. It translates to CASSQDPQGAATEAFF.

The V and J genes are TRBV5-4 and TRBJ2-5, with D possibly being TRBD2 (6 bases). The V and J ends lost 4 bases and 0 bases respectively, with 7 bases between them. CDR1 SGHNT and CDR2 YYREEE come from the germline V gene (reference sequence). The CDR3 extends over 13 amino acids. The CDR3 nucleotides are TGTGCCAGCAGCCAGCGGGACCAAGAGACCCAGTACTTC. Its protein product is CASSQRDQETQYF.